The 23 T cell receptor beta chains listed next were all sequenced from one sample in a study of shared clonotypes between healthy human individuals. Libraries were prepared by immunoSEQ multiplex PCR; TCRdb keeps only in-frame clonotypes and omits some of them. The table records about 490,000 clones, 78% of them present only once. What was sequenced was PBMCs. All receptors derive from a woman between 40 and 55 years old in good health. Some clones in this sample may be carry-over from other donors' samples.

This chain connects TRBV28 to TRBJ1-5; TRBD1 is a possible D gene (5 bases). Trimming pared 4 bases from V and 5 bases from J, leaving 12 bases between. The germline V gene has CDR1 MDHEN and CDR2 SYDVKM. This CDR3 comprises 14 residues. The CDR3 loop reads CASSWWDGDQPQHF. The CDR3 DNA sequence: TGTGCCAGCAGTTGGTGGGACGGCGATCAGCCCCAGCATTTT. The full variable domain, rest sourced from reference TRBV28 and TRBJ1-5, is DVKVTQSSRYLVKRTGEKVFLECVQDMDHENMFWYRQDPGLGLRLIYFSYDVKMKEKGDIPEGYSVSREKKERFSLILESASTNQTSMYLCASSWWDGDQPQHFGDGTRLSIL.

The V and J genes are TRBV28 and TRBJ1-6; no firm D call. The germline gives CDR1 MDHEN, CDR2 SYDVKM. With 4 bases removed from V and 0 bases from J, the gap between germline ends came to 13 bases. This CDR3 has 17 residues. The DNA for the CDR3 is TGTGCCAGCAGTTCAGGACTCCCGAGCTCCTATAATTCACCCCTCCACTTT. This encodes CASSSGLPSSYNSPLHF.

The V and J genes are TRBV27 and TRBJ1-2; D is ambiguous. The germline gives CDR1 MNHEY, CDR2 SMNVEV (reference sequence). The CDR3 is 13 residues long. The germline V and J ends were trimmed by 2 bases and 2 bases, with 6 bases remaining between them. DNA for the CDR3: TGTGCCAGCAGTTTACGACGGAACTATGGCTACACCTTC. Protein: CASSLRRNYGYTF.

Here the CDR3 DNA reads TGTGCCAGCAGTGTCCTAGCGGGAGCAGATACGCAGTATTTT. Translation: CASSVLAGADTQYF. V usage is TRBV2 and J usage is TRBJ2-3; TRBD2 matches 10 bases. J gave up 4 bases and V 4 bases, and 2 bases lay outside the gene matches. The length of the CDR3 is 14 residues. Germline values: CDR1 SNHLY, CDR2 FYNNEI.

The chain recombines TRBV28 with TRBJ1-5; 7 nucleotides line up with TRBD1. With 8 bases clipped from V and 3 bases from J, the junction kept 7 bases outside the gene matches. Germline V gives CDR1 MDHEN, CDR2 SYDVKM. CDR3 length equals 14 residues. DNA of the CDR3: TGTGCCAGCTGTCAGGGGGGGGTCAATCAGCCCCAGCATTTT. Translated: CASCQGGVNQPQHF. Full variable domain (remainder filled in from reference TRBV28 and TRBJ1-5): DVKVTQSSRYLVKRTGEKVFLECVQDMDHENMFWYRQDPGLGLRLIYFSYDVKMKEKGDIPEGYSVSREKKERFSLILESASTNQTSMYLCASCQGGVNQPQHFGDGTRLSIL.

The CDR3 reads CASRRGQGASYEQYF. The CDR3 DNA reads TGTGCCAGCAGAAGGGGACAGGGGGCATCCTACGAGCAGTACTTC. This chain connects TRBV28 to TRBJ2-7; 12 positions match TRBD1. Trimming removed 6 bases from V and 1 base from J; junction bases left unmatched: 4. CDR1 is MDHEN, CDR2 SYDVKM, per germline. CDR3 length: 15 amino acids.

The chain uses TRBV5-1 and TRBJ1-3; D gene ambiguous. From germline, CDR1 is SGHRS and CDR2 YFSETQ. V was cut by 4 bases and J by 2 bases, with 10 bases left in between. This CDR3 spans 14 amino acids. CDR3 sequence reads: CASSRAGPGNTIYF. CDR3 coding DNA: TGCGCCAGCAGCCGGGCGGGTCCTGGAAACACCATATATTTT. Based on the CDR3 plus reference TRBV5-1 and TRBJ1-3, the full variable domain is KAGVTQTPRYLIKTRGQQVTLSCSPISGHRSVSWYQQTPGQGLQFLFEYFSETQRNKGNFPGRFSGRQFSNSRSEMNVSTLELGDSALYLCASSRAGPGNTIYFGEGSWLTVV.

The rearrangement links TRBV6-1 to TRBJ1-4; D gene ambiguous. V was trimmed by 2 bases and J by 3 bases, leaving 10 bases between them. The CDR3 spans 15 residues. Germline V gives CDR1 MNHNS, CDR2 SASEGT. The chain's CDR3 is CASSETRTANEKLFF. CDR3 nucleotide sequence: TGTGCCAGCAGTGAAACGAGGACGGCTAATGAAAAACTGTTTTTT.

In this sample, this clone turned up once. The chain carries TRBV13 and TRBJ1-1; 7 nucleotides match TRBD1. CDR3 size: 14 residues. Germline-derived CDR1 and CDR2 are PRHDT and FYEKMQ (reference sequence). The ends lost 5 bases at V and 0 bases at J; junction bases unmatched: 3. The CDR3 loop reads CASSPRGLNTEAFF. Here the CDR3 DNA reads TGTGCCAGCAGCCCCAGGGGGTTGAACACTGAAGCTTTCTTT.

V is TRBV5-6 and J is TRBJ2-3, with D hard to call. Looked up from germline, CDR1 is SGHDT and CDR2 is YYEEEE. Trimming took off 1 base at V and 5 bases at J, with 8 bases between the two ends. CDR3 length: 13 amino acids. CDR3: CASSLPSIDTQYF. In DNA, the CDR3 is TGTGCCAGCAGCTTGCCATCAATAGATACGCAGTATTTT.

This clone qualifies as medium-sized. Additional DNA sequences in this sample encode the identical CDR3. The CDR3 is CARLLGAGNEQFF. Written as DNA, the CDR3 is TGTGCCAGACTACTAGGGGCGGGCAATGAGCAGTTCTTC. The chain is built from TRBV2 and TRBJ2-1; D may be TRBD1 or TRBD2 (5 bases each). The germline CDR1 and CDR2 sequences are SNHLY and FYNNEI. Trimming removed 9 bases from V and 6 bases from J, with 15 bases in between. The CDR3 sequence is 13 residues long. Filled out from reference TRBV2 and TRBJ2-1, the complete variable domain reads EPEVTQTPSHQVTQMGQEVILRCVPISNHLYFYWYRQILGQKVEFLVSFYNNEISEKSEIFDDQFSVERPDGSNFTLKIRSTKLEDSAMYFCARLLGAGNEQFFGPGTRLTVL.

CDR3 sequence (DNA): TGTGCCAGTAGTGCCCAGGGGTCCCTTGGCACCGGGGAGCTGTTTTTT. Protein sequence: CASSAQGSLGTGELFF. V and J are TRBV19 and TRBJ2-2; D may be TRBD1 (6 bases). This CDR3 region has 16 residues. The germline V and J ends were trimmed by 5 bases and 4 bases, with 17 bases remaining between them. Germline V lookup: CDR1 LNHDA, CDR2 SQIVND (reference sequence).

This chain links TRBV20-1 with TRBJ2-7; 7 nucleotides agree with TRBD1. Germline CDR1 is DFQATT and CDR2 is SNEGSKA (reference sequence). The CDR3 length is 11 residues. Losses at the gene ends were 3 bases for V and 7 bases for J; bases not matched to a gene: 3. The CDR3 DNA sequence: TGCAGTGCTAGGGCGGACAGGGAGCAGTACTTC. Translation: CSARADREQYF.

The rearrangement uses TRBV27 and TRBJ2-1; 13 bases line up with TRBD2. The CDR3 loop spans 17 amino acids. Germline lookup yields CDR1 MNHEY and CDR2 SMNVEV (reference sequence). The V gene end was trimmed by 4 bases and the J gene end by 3 bases; junction bases not matched to a gene: 6. The CDR3 region is CASSSSGLAGVYNEQFF. Written as DNA, the CDR3 is TGTGCCAGCAGTTCCTCCGGACTAGCGGGGGTCTACAATGAGCAGTTCTTC.

The chain couples TRBV19 to TRBJ1-1; 7 bases fit TRBD1. From germline, CDR1 is LNHDA and CDR2 SQIVND (reference sequence). The V segment lost 5 bases and the J segment 8 bases; nucleotides outside the gene matches: 8. The CDR3 sequence is 13 residues long. The CDR3 region is CASSPRQGVEAFF. In nucleotides, the CDR3 is TGTGCCAGTAGTCCTCGACAGGGCGTAGAAGCTTTCTTT.

The CDR3 region is CASSIVGGLGYTF. In DNA form, the CDR3 reads TGTGCCAGTAGTATAGTGGGGGGGCTTGGCTACACCTTC. This rearrangement joins TRBV19 to TRBJ1-2, with TRBD1 as a possible D gene (6 bases). CDR1 is LNHDA, CDR2 SQIVND, per germline (reference sequence). The CDR3 totals 13 residues. Trimming cost V 1 base and J 7 bases, with 10 bases left between them.

The chain has TRBV19 and TRBJ2-1; perhaps TRBD2 as D (6 bases). The CDR3 is 16 residues long. The V end lost 3 bases, the J end lost 8 bases, and 20 bases lay between the germline ends. The germline V gene encodes CDR1 LNHDA and CDR2 SQIVND (reference sequence). CDR3 amino acids: CASSMGGISGDYEQFF. DNA of the CDR3: TGTGCCAGTAGTATGGGAGGCATTTCGGGCGACTATGAGCAGTTCTTC.

The CDR3 coding sequence is TGTGCCAGCAGTCCAACTTTTGGAGAGACCCAGTACTTC. Amino acids: CASSPTFGETQYF. The chain links TRBV27 to TRBJ2-5; D is ambiguous. This CDR3 spans 13 amino acids. The germline CDR1 and CDR2 sequences are MNHEY and SMNVEV (reference sequence). V dropped 5 bases and J dropped 4 bases, with 11 bases sitting between them.

The chain couples TRBV10-1 to TRBJ2-4; D not resolved. CDR1 is WNHNN and CDR2 is SYGVQD in the germline V gene (reference sequence). Between the trimmed V and J ends, which lost 6 bases and 0 bases, there was a span of 12 bases. The CDR3 covers 15 residues. This CDR3 reads CASRPTVLAKNIQYF. The CDR3 DNA reads TGCGCCAGCAGGCCTACAGTACTAGCCAAAAACATTCAGTACTTC.

V and J are TRBV19 and TRBJ2-7; D is ambiguous. Trimming pared 5 bases from V and 2 bases from J, leaving 7 bases between. Germline V gene data show CDR1 as LNHDA and CDR2 as SQIVND (reference sequence). The CDR3 is 12 amino acids. CDR3 nucleotide sequence: TGTGCCAGTAGTCACAACGCCTACGAGCAGTACTTC. Protein: CASSHNAYEQYF.

The genes are TRBV7-2 and TRBJ2-7; 9 positions agree with TRBD2. Germline V gives CDR1 SGHTA, CDR2 FQGNSA. J gave up 6 bases and V 0 bases, and 6 bases lay outside the gene matches. The CDR3 is made up of 15 amino acids. CDR3 nucleotides: TGTGCCAGCAGCTTAGCCTCGTTAGCGGGGGTCGAGCAGTACTTC. It is translated as CASSLASLAGVEQYF.

The V call is TRBV5-6, the J call TRBJ2-3, with a tentative D call TRBD2 (6 bases). The germline gives CDR1 SGHDT, CDR2 YYEEEE. This CDR3 has 15 residues. Trimming stripped 5 bases from V and 1 base from J, with 14 bases between. This CDR3 is CASSHSGPGTDTQYF. The DNA of the CDR3 is TGTGCCAGCAGTCATAGCGGTCCAGGCACAGATACGCAGTATTTT.

This clone was found many times. The chain links TRBV20-1 to TRBJ2-5; D remains ambiguous. Germline assignment: CDR1 DFQATT and CDR2 SNEGSKA (reference sequence). CDR3 length: 11 residues. Deletions cut 5 bases from V and 5 bases from J, with 9 bases between. The CDR3 loop reads CSAHTPETQYF. The CDR3, as DNA: TGCAGTGCTCACACCCCGGAGACCCAGTACTTC.